These 9 T cell receptor beta chains came from one sample sequenced in a study of cytomegalovirus exposure and HLA in healthy donors. Use of 60 Vbeta and 13 Jbeta primers characterized the PCR. The method was immunoSEQ multiplex PCR; TCRdb's version includes in-frame clones alone and lacks a portion of them. Of about 170,000 clones in the sample, about three quarters were seen once. Sequenced: PBMCs. Receptors originate from a female donor in good health and CMV-seronegative.

CDR3 bases: TGTGCCAGCAGTTACGATACAGGGTTCTCTGGAAACACCATATATTTT. This translates into CASSYDTGFSGNTIYF. The V call is TRBV6-6, the J call TRBJ1-3; perhaps TRBD1 as D (6 bases). The CDR3 sequence is 16 residues long. CDR1 and CDR2 (germline): MNHNY, SVGAGI (reference sequence). V gave up 2 bases and J gave up 0 bases, with 11 bases separating them.

This rearrangement joins TRBV5-1 to TRBJ2-2, with 10 bases matching TRBD1. Germline V CDR1 and CDR2: SGHRS, YFSETQ. J gave up 4 bases and V 2 bases, and 2 bases lay outside the gene matches. The CDR3 has 15 residues. The CDR3 region is CASSFRDRGTGELFF. For the CDR3, the DNA is TGCGCCAGCAGCTTCCGGGACAGGGGCACCGGGGAGCTGTTTTTT.

This chain joins TRBV7-8 and TRBJ2-1; D not resolved. The CDR3 is made up of 13 amino acids. Germline V lookup: CDR1 SGHVS, CDR2 FQNEAQ. Trimming cost V 1 base and J 9 bases, with 10 bases left between them. In nucleotides, the CDR3 is TGTGCCAGCAGCTTAGGTCCCTCCGGTGAGCAGTTCTTC. Translated: CASSLGPSGEQFF.

This clone was found a few times. The CDR3 reads CASSVTSGASSYEQYF. The CDR3 region has the DNA TGTGCCAGCAGTGTTACTAGCGGGGCTAGCTCCTACGAGCAGTACTTC. The chain employs TRBV6-1 and TRBJ2-7; TRBD2 matches at 10 bases. Looked up from germline, CDR1 is MNHNS and CDR2 is SASEGT. Trimming removed 4 bases from V and 0 bases from J; junction bases left unmatched: 6. The CDR3 covers 16 residues.

The V call is TRBV30, the J call TRBJ2-2, with 8 bases lining up with TRBD1. Trimming removed 4 bases from V and 4 bases from J; junction bases left unmatched: 11. This CDR3 contains 16 residues. Per germline, CDR1 GTSNPN and CDR2 SVGIG (reference sequence). The CDR3 here is CAWKILDRASTGELFF. CDR3 coding DNA: TGTGCCTGGAAGATTCTGGACAGGGCCTCCACCGGGGAGCTGTTTTTT. The full variable domain, with the rest looked up from reference TRBV30 and TRBJ2-2, is SQTIHQWPATLVQPVGSPLSLECTVEGTSNPNLYWYRQAAGRGLQLLFYSVGIGQISSEVPQNLSASRPQDRQFILSSKKLLLSDSGFYLCAWKILDRASTGELFFGEGSRLTVL.

CDR3 protein: CASSLAGTVDTQYF. CDR3 nucleotide sequence: TGCGCCAGCAGCTTGGCCGGGACTGTAGATACGCAGTATTTT. This rearrangement joins TRBV5-1 to TRBJ2-3, with D perhaps matching TRBD2 (6 bases). V was cut by 0 bases and J by 5 bases, with 10 bases left in between. The germline V gene encodes CDR1 SGHRS and CDR2 YFSETQ. This CDR3 region has 14 residues.

This chain links TRBV6-5 with TRBJ1-3; a possible D gene is TRBD1 (6 bases). CDR1 MNHEY and CDR2 SVGAGI come from the germline V gene. Trimming shortened V by 6 bases and J by 5 bases, and 14 bases separated the two germline ends. This CDR3 spans 14 amino acids. Here the CDR3 DNA reads TGTGCCAGCAGCAAAGGGGGTGATAGAAACACCATATATTTT. Its translation is CASSKGGDRNTIYF.

The chain couples TRBV6-1 to TRBJ2-7, with TRBD1 matching over 7 bases. Trimming removed 2 bases from V and 3 bases from J; junction bases left unmatched: 7. The CDR3 consists of 15 residues. Germline CDR1 reads MNHNS; CDR2 reads SASEGT. CDR3 loop: CASSEMIGGGYEQYF. Here the CDR3 DNA reads TGTGCCAGCAGTGAAATGATAGGGGGCGGCTACGAGCAGTACTTC.

The chain combines TRBV18 with TRBJ2-3; 7 positions agree with TRBD2. The CDR3 is 14 amino acids. Germline lookup yields CDR1 KGHSH and CDR2 LQKENI. The V gene end was trimmed by 8 bases and the J gene end by 0 bases; junction bases not matched to a gene: 5. DNA for the CDR3: TGTGCCAGCGCCCTAGCGGTAAGCACAGATACGCAGTATTTT. Translation gives CASALAVSTDTQYF.